The table lists the clone carrying this T cell receptor (beta chain) with a few counts. Its antigen is currently unknown. Trimming removed 0 bases at V and 10 bases at J, with 13 bases between. Germline V gene data show CDR1 as MGHRA and CDR2 as YSYEKL. There are 15 residues in the CDR3. TCRdb independently ran MiXCR on the 5' RACE reads; one entry per CDR3 protein. The sample yields 230,000 or so distinct CDR3 sequences, more than 6.5% seen once. This entry comes from a study of T cells after yellow fever vaccination. Overall study context: Researchers used SMART-Seq v4 Ultra Low Input to prepare fractions that had low cell numbers.

Findings of the study overall: Though it reached lower strength, the secondary response hit its peak faster, day 5 versus 15.

This rearrangement joins TRBV4-1 to TRBJ1-6; a possible D gene is TRBD1 (6 bases). The receptor was derived from a man aged 30-40 years who received the YFV17D yellow fever vaccine. The specimen comprised CD4+ T cells sorted from PBMCs, sampled on the day of the yellow fever booster vaccination. In DNA form, the CDR3 reads TGCGCCAGCAGCCAAGACGGACAGTCGGGATCACCCCTCCACTTT. Its protein product is CASSQDGQSGSPLHF.